This T cell receptor beta chain originates from a study of human T cells and chemical hapten exposure. The table lists this clonotype with many counts. Its matching antigen is unknown. With 7 bases clipped from V and 2 bases from J, the junction kept 5 bases outside the gene matches. Germline V gene data show CDR1 as SEHNR and CDR2 as FQNEAQ (reference sequence). This CDR3 spans 15 amino acids. The library tagged each cDNA molecule with unique molecular identifiers. Source study methods: Between roughly 23,224 and 700,000 TCRs appeared in each sample, and the median stood at 95,638. MiXCR, run by TCRdb on the RACE reads, gives a single entry per CDR3 protein. None of the V and J calls come from the authors' own analysis; TCRdb made them. Here the sample spans about 360,000 distinct CDR3 sequences, about 4.8% being singletons. Study conclusions and caveats: Relative to control repertoires, expanded TCRs gave rise to significantly more large CDR3 similarity clusters. Patch test score was positively correlated with the counts of TCRs that had expanded at PT1.

Time point reported: patch test 1, 2 weeks after DPC sensitization. Treatment of the sample: therapeutic diphenylcyclopropenone sensitization with weekly scalp DPC. The sample in question was whole blood, obtained in connection with sensitization to the hapten diphenylcyclopropenone (DPC). The chain joins TRBV7-9 to TRBJ2-6, with 7 bases that match TRBD1. This clonotype was obtained from a woman between 45 and 60 years old with alopecia areata. Some clones in this sample may be carry-over from other donors' samples. CDR3 in DNA: TGTGCCAGCACCCTGACAGGGCCTGGGGCCAACGTCCTGACTTTC. Its translation is CASTLTGPGANVLTF.